The T cell receptor beta chain described here comes from a study of early T cells in non-severe SARS-CoV-2 infection. Study outcomes and limitations: Lookups in VDJdb leaned toward anti-spike CD8 responses and missed private and CD4 specificities.

Individual cDNA molecules received unique molecular identifiers during library preparation. MiXCR, applied by TCRdb to the 5' RACE reads, yields one record per CDR3 protein. The sample contains about 46,000 distinct CDR3 sequences, around a tenth of which appear only once. On this clonotype: Its target is unknown.

The V gene end was trimmed by 0 bases and the J gene end by 6 bases; junction bases not matched to a gene: 5. The CDR3 loop spans 16 amino acids. Per the germline V gene, CDR1 is SGHRS and CDR2 is YFSETQ. The V call is TRBV5-1, the J call TRBJ2-2; TRBD2 aligns across 10 bases. The clonotype was recovered from an adult who was a healthcare worker with PCR-confirmed SARS-CoV-2 infection or an uninfected control (not recorded which). The sequencing used whole blood, collected at baseline. Here the CDR3 reads CASSLGLAGVPGELFF. The CDR3 bases are TGCGCCAGCAGCTTGGGTCTAGCGGGAGTACCCGGGGAGCTGTTTTTT.